This T cell receptor (beta chain) came from a study of blood T cell repertoires in COVID-19. As for the study in general: Some COVID-19 samples were acute and others convalescent; all came from the United States, Italy and Spain.

Original analysis: Reference gene primer amplification in the assay estimated nucleated cell counts. Assay used: immunoSEQ multiplex PCR; TCRdb lists only in-frame clones, some missing. For V, J and clone size, that table is used; D and trimming come from the DNA. The table shows tens of thousands of clones, with about 72% occurring only once. This CDR3 is 12 amino acids long. Looked up from germline, CDR1 is SGHRS and CDR2 is YFSETQ. Between the trimmed V and J ends, which lost 2 bases and 6 bases, there was a span of 8 bases. The receptor was isolated from a man older than 75 with acute or convalescent COVID-19. The sample comprised peripheral blood. The rearrangement joins TRBV5-1 to TRBJ1-1; a possible D gene is TRBD1 (6 bases). Written as DNA, the CDR3 is TGCGCCAGCAGCTTCGGGACACCTGAAGCTTTCTTT. Protein sequence: CASSFGTPEAFF.